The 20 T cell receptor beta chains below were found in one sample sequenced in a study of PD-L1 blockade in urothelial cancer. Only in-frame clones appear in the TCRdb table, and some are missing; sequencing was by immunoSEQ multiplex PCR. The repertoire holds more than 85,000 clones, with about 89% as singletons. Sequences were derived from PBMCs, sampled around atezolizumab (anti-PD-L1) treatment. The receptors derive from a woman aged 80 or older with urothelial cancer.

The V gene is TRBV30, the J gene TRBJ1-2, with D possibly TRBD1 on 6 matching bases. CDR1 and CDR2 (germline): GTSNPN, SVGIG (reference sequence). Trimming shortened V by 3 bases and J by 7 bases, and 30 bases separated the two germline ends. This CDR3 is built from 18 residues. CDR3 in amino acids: CAWRRSWLGESLGGGYTF. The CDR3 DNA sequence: TGTGCCTGGAGAAGAAGTTGGCTAGGGGAGTCTTTAGGGGGTGGCTACACCTTC. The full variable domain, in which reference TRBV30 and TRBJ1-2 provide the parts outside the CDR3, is SQTIHQWPATLVQPVGSPLSLECTVEGTSNPNLYWYRQAAGRGLQLLFYSVGIGQISSEVPQNLSASRPQDRQFILSSKKLLLSDSGFYLCAWRRSWLGESLGGGYTFGSGTRLTVV.

CDR3 amino acids: CASSARNRGTGELFF. As DNA, the CDR3 is TGTGCCAGCAGCGCCCGGAATCGGGGAACCGGGGAGCTGTTTTTT. The rearrangement links TRBV9 to TRBJ2-2; D is perhaps TRBD2 (5 bases). This CDR3 is built from 15 residues. Trimming removed 3 bases at V and 5 bases at J, with 14 bases between. Germline V gene sequence: CDR1 SGDLS, CDR2 YYNGEE. Full variable domain (rest looked up from reference TRBV9 and TRBJ2-2): DSGVTQTPKHLITATGQRVTLRCSPRSGDLSVYWYQQSLDQGLQFLIQYYNGEERAKGNILERFSAQQFPDLHSELNLSSLELGDSALYFCASSARNRGTGELFFGEGSRLTVL.

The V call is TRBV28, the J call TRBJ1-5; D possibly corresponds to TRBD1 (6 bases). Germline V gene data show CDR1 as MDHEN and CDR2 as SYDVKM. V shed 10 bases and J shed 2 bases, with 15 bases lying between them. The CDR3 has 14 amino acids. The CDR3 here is CATKQGVGNQPQHF. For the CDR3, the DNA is TGTGCCACCAAACAGGGCGTCGGCAATCAGCCCCAGCATTTT. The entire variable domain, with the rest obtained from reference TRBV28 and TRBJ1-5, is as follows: DVKVTQSSRYLVKRTGEKVFLECVQDMDHENMFWYRQDPGLGLRLIYFSYDVKMKEKGDIPEGYSVSREKKERFSLILESASTNQTSMYLCATKQGVGNQPQHFGDGTRLSIL.

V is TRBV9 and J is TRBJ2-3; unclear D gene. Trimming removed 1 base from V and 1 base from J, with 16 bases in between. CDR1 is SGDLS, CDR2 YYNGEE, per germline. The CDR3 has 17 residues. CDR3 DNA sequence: TGTGCCAGCAGCGTACACGGGTGGAGCGACGGCACAGATACGCAGTATTTT. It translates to CASSVHGWSDGTDTQYF.

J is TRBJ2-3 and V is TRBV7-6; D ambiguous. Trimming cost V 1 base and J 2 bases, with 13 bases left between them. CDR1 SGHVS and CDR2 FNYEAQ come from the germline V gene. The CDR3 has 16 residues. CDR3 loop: CASSLDYGGYTDTQYF. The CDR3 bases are TGTGCCAGCAGCTTAGATTACGGTGGTTACACAGATACGCAGTATTTT.

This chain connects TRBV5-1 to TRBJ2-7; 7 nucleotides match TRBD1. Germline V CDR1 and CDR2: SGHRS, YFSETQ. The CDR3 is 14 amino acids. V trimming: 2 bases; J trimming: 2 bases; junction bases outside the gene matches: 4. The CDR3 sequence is CASSFHRGTYEQYF. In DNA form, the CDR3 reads TGCGCCAGCAGCTTCCACAGGGGAACCTACGAGCAGTACTTC.

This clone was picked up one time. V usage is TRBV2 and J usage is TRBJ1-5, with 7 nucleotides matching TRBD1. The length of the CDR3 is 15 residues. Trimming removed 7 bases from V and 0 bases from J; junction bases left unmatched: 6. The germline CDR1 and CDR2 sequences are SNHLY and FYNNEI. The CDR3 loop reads CASTRDSNSNQPQHF. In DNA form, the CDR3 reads TGTGCCAGCACCCGGGACAGCAATAGCAATCAGCCCCAGCATTTT.

For the CDR3, the DNA is TGTGCCAGCAGCCAACCAGGAGGGGGCGATACGCAGTATTTT. Translated: CASSQPGGGDTQYF. The chain carries TRBV7-9 and TRBJ2-3; D is perhaps TRBD1 (7 bases). Germline CDR1 is SEHNR and CDR2 is FQNEAQ (reference sequence). The CDR3 is 14 residues long. V was trimmed by 5 bases and J by 6 bases, leaving 15 bases between them.

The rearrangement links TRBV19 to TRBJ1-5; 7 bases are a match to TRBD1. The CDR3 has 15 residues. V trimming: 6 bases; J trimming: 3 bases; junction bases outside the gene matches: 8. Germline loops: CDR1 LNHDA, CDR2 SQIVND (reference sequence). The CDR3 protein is CASRRDRDSNQPQHF. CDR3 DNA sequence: TGTGCCAGTAGACGCGACAGGGACTCCAATCAGCCCCAGCATTTT. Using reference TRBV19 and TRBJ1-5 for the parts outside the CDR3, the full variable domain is DGGITQSPKYLFRKEGQNVTLSCEQNLNHDAMYWYRQDPGQGLRLIYYSQIVNDFQKGDIAEGYSVSREKKESFPLTVTSAQKNPTAFYLCASRRDRDSNQPQHFGDGTRLSIL.

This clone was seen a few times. The CDR3 sequence: CASSGTVNEKLFF. CDR3 DNA: TGTGCCAGCAGTGGGACAGTTAATGAAAAACTGTTTTTT. V usage is TRBV28 and J usage is TRBJ1-4, with 7 bases aligning to TRBD1. Trimming took 5 bases from V and 4 from J; bases not matched to a gene: 1. The CDR3 contains 13 residues. From germline, CDR1 is MDHEN and CDR2 SYDVKM. Full variable domain (rest looked up from reference TRBV28 and TRBJ1-4): DVKVTQSSRYLVKRTGEKVFLECVQDMDHENMFWYRQDPGLGLRLIYFSYDVKMKEKGDIPEGYSVSREKKERFSLILESASTNQTSMYLCASSGTVNEKLFFGSGTQLSVL.

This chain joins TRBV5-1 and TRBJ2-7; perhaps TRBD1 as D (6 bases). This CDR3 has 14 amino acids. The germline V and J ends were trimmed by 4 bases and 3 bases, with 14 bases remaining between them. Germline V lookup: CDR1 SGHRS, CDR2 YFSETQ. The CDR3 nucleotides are TGCGCCAGCAGCGCGGACAGAACTAACTACGAGCAGTACTTC. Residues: CASSADRTNYEQYF.

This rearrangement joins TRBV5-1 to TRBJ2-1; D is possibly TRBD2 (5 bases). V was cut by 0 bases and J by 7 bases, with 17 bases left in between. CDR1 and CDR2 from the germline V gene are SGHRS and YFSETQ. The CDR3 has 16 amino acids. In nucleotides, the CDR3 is TGCGCCAGCAGCTTGGTGACGGGGAAGAAGACGAATGAGCAGTTCTTC. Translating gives CASSLVTGKKTNEQFF. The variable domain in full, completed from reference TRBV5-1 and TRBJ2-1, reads KAGVTQTPRYLIKTRGQQVTLSCSPISGHRSVSWYQQTPGQGLQFLFEYFSETQRNKGNFPGRFSGRQFSNSRSEMNVSTLELGDSALYLCASSLVTGKKTNEQFFGPGTRLTVL.

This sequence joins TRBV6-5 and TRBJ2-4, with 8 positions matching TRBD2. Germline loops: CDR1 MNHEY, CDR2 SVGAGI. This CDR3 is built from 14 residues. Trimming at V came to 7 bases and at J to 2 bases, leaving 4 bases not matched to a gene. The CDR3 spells CASTTGGTKNIQYF. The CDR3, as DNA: TGTGCCAGCACCACGGGGGGGACCAAAAACATTCAGTACTTC.

CDR3 sequence (DNA): TGTGCCAGCAGCTTCGACATCACACATGAGCAGTTCTTC. Amino acids: CASSFDITHEQFF. The chain employs TRBV13 and TRBJ2-1; the D is unclear. CDR3 size: 13 residues. Germline CDR1 is PRHDT and CDR2 is FYEKMQ (reference sequence). Trimming removed 3 bases from V and 8 bases from J, with 11 bases in between.

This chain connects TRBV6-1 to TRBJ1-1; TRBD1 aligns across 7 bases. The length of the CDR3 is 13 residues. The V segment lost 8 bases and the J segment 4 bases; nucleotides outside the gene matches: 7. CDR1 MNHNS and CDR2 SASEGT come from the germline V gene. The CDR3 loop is CASDRAGSTEAFF. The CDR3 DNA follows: TGTGCCAGCGACAGGGCTGGAAGCACTGAAGCTTTCTTT.

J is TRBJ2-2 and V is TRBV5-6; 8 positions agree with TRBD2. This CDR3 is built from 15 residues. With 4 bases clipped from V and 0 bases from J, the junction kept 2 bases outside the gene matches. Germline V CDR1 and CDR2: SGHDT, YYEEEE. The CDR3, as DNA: TGTGCCAGCAGCATTAGCGGGGCGAACACCGGGGAGCTGTTTTTT. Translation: CASSISGANTGELFF.

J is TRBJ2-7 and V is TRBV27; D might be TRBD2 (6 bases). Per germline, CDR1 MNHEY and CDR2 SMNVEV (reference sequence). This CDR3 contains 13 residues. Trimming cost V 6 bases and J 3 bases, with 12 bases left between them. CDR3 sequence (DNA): TGTGCCAGCAGGACGGGGACTGGCTACGAGCAGTACTTC. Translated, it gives CASRTGTGYEQYF.

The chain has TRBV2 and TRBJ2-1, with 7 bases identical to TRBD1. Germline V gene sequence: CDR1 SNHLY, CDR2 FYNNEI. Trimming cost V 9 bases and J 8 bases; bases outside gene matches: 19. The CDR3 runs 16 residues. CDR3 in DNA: TGTGCCAGTTCCCCGCGAGGGAAACTTCAGGGGGATGAGCAGTTCTTC. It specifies CASSPRGKLQGDEQFF. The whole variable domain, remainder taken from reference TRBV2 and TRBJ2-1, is EPEVTQTPSHQVTQMGQEVILRCVPISNHLYFYWYRQILGQKVEFLVSFYNNEISEKSEIFDDQFSVERPDGSNFTLKIRSTKLEDSAMYFCASSPRGKLQGDEQFFGPGTRLTVL.

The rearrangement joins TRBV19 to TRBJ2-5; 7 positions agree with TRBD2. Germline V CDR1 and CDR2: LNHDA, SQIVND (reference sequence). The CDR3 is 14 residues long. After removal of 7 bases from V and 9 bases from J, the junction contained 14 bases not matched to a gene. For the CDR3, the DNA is TGTGCCAGTACCCCGGGGAGCCCCGGGGGGTCCCAGTACTTC. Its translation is CASTPGSPGGSQYF.

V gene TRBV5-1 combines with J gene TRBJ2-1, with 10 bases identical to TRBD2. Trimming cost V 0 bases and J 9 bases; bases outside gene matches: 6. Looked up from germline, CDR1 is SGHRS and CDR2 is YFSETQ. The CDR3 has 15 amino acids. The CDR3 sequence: CASSLDASGSGEQFF. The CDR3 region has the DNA TGCGCCAGCAGCTTGGATGCTAGCGGGAGCGGTGAGCAGTTCTTC.